The following is a T cell receptor (beta chain) sequence with its context. Its matching antigen is unknown. These data come from a study of radiotherapy plus CTLA-4 blockade in lung cancer. Overall study context: An objective response was seen in 18% of patients, and disease control in 25% to 40%.

The trim removed 2 bases at V and 7 bases at J, leaving 5 bases unmatched. Per the germline V gene, CDR1 is WNHNN and CDR2 is SYGVQD (reference sequence). This CDR3 has 16 residues. General study points: Subsequent to radiotherapy plus ipilimumab, tumor-derived TCR clones underwent expansion in blood.

Here immunoSEQ multiplex PCR was the method, and the copy in TCRdb shows in-frame clones only, minus some. This sample has roughly 80,000 clones; around 79% occur once, and the top ten carry 3.5% to 4.5%. The source was peripheral blood, collected from a patient treated with radiotherapy plus ipilimumab. The receptor was isolated from a human donor with non-small cell lung cancer who had a partial response to radiotherapy plus ipilimumab. Some clones in this sample may be carry-over from other donors' samples. The rearrangement joins TRBV10-1 to TRBJ2-1; 13 bases are shared with TRBD2. CDR3 bases: TGCGCCAGCAGTGAGCATACTAGCGGGGGGGCGAATGAGCAGTTCTTC. Its protein is CASSEHTSGGANEQFF.